This is a list of T cell receptor beta chains from one sample in a study of response to subunit inactivated influenza vaccine. TCRdb re-derived calls from the RT-PCR reads in MiXCR, one entry per CDR3 protein. The sample records more than 450,000 distinct CDR3 sequences, 12% being singletons. Specimen: PBMCs from blood, collected on the day of vaccination. All receptors come from a man aged 50 or older who received an inactivated influenza vaccine. Each CDR3 is given with its conserved first and last residue.

V gene	J gene	CDR3 protein
TRBV7-9	TRBJ2-7	CASSSGLAGGTLAEQYF
TRBV3-1	TRBJ1-4	CASSHFREGEKLFF
TRBV28	TRBJ2-3	CASSKRRLAGARGTQYF
TRBV6-1	TRBJ2-1	CAGRLAGSYNEQFF
TRBV12-3/TRBV12-4	TRBJ2-2	CASRPGQGANTGELFF
TRBV30	TRBJ2-5	CAWSLGLQETQYF
TRBV20-1	TRBJ2-5	CSARSIEGAGGIVGETQYF
TRBV6-5	TRBJ1-6	CASSYRQGYSPLHF
TRBV20-1	TRBJ2-1	CSARSGRGSNEQFF
TRBV2	TRBJ2-1	CARGSELTSGLSYNEQFF